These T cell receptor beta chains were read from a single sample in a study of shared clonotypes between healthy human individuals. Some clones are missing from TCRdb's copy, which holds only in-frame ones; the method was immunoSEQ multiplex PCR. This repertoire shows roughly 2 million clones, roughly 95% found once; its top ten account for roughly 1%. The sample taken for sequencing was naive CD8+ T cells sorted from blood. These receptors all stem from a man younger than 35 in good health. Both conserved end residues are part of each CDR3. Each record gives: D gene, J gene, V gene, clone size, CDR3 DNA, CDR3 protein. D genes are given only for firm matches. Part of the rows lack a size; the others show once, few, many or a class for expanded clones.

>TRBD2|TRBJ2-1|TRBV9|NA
TGTGCCAGCAGCACCCACCCCAGCGGGAGCTCCTACAATGAGCAGTTCTTC
CASSTHPSGSSYNEQFF
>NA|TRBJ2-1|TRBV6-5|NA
TGTGCCAGCAGTTACAACTCCGAGGGTGAGCAGTTCTTC
CASSYNSEGEQFF
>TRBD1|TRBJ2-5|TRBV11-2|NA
TGTGCCAGCAGGACCGGGACAGGGACCCAAGAGACCCAGTACTTC
CASRTGTGTQETQYF
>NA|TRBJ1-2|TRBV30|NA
TGTGCCTGGGGGTTGGGCGGATTAGATGGCTACACCTTC
CAWGLGGLDGYTF
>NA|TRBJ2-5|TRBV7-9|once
TGTGCCAGCAGCCCCACGGGGCTAGCCGCTAAAGGGACCCAGTACTTC
CASSPTGLAAKGTQYF
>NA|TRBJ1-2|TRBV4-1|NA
TGCGCCAGCAGCCAAGATATGGGGATGACTAACTATGGCTACACCTTC
CASSQDMGMTNYGYTF
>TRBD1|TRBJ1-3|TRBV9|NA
TGTGCCAGCAGCGCGACGCAGGGGGGCTCTGGAAACACCATATATTTT
CASSATQGGSGNTIYF
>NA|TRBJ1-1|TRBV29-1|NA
TGCAGCGTTGAAGATGAAGGGTGGTCTGAAGCTTTCTTT
CSVEDEGWSEAFF
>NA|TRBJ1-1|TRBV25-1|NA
TGTGCCAGCAGTGAAGTGGGGACTATTGAAGCTTTCTTT
CASSEVGTIEAFF
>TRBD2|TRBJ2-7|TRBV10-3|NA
TGTGCCATCGGGACTAACTACGAGCAGTACTTC
CAIGTNYEQYF
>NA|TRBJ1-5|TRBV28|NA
TGTGCCAGCAGTTTACTTTCCTGGACCCAGCATTTT
CASSLLSWTQHF
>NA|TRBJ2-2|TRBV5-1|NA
TGCGCCAGCAGCTTAAGCAGGGAGTTCACCGGGGAGCTGTTTTTT
CASSLSREFTGELFF
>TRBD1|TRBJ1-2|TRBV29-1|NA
TGCAGCGTTGTAGGGGGGGGACAGGCAGGCTATGGCTACACCTTC
CSVVGGGQAGYGYTF
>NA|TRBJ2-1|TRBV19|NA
TGTGCCAGTAGTATAGGACTGTACAATGAGCAGTTCTTC
CASSIGLYNEQFF
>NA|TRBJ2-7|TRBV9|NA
TGTGCCAGCAGCGTAGGCGGCAGTTCGACCTACGAGCAGTACTTC
CASSVGGSSTYEQYF
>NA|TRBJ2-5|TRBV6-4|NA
TGTGCCAGCAGAAATCCTATACTCCTTGGCCAAGAGACCCAGTACTTC
CASRNPILLGQETQYF
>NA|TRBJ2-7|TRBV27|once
TGTGCCAGCAGCTCGGGACAGGGACTAGCCGCCTACGAGCAGTACTTC
CASSSGQGLAAYEQYF
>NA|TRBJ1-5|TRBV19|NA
TGTGCCAGTAGTATCCCGGGCCTCAATCAGCCCCAGCATTTT
CASSIPGLNQPQHF
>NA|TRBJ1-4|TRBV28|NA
TGTGCCAGCAGTTCCAAAGTCGATCTTGCAACTAATGAAAAACTGTTTTTT
CASSSKVDLATNEKLFF
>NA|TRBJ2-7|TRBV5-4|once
TGTGCCAGCAGCGACGGACCGTCCTACGAGCAGTACTTC
CASSDGPSYEQYF
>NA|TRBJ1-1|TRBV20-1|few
TGCAGTGCTAGAGTAGGCCTGGAAGCTTTCTTT
CSARVGLEAFF
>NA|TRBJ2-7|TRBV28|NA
TGTGCCAGCAGTTTGGTACAGGACTCTTACTACGAGCAGTACTTC
CASSLVQDSYYEQYF
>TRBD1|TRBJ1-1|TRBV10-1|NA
TGCGCCAGCAGTGAGAATTTAATGGACAGGGTCACTGAAGCTTTCTTT
CASSENLMDRVTEAFF
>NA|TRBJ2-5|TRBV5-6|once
TGTGCCAGCTCCGCGCAGGGGATTGGAGAGACCCAGTACTTC
CASSAQGIGETQYF
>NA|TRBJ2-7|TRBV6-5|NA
TGTGCCAGCAGTTACGGGACGTACTACGAGCAGTACTTC
CASSYGTYYEQYF
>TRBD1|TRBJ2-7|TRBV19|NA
TGTGCCAGTAGTGCCTCAGGGGGCGCCTACGAGCAGTACTTC
CASSASGGAYEQYF
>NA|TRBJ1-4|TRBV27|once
TGTGCCAGCAAAATGATTCAGGGGGAAAAACTGTTTTTT
CASKMIQGEKLFF
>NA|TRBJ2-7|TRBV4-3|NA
TGCGCCAGCAGCCAAGTGTTCGACCTATACGAGCAGTACTTC
CASSQVFDLYEQYF
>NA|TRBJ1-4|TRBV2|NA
TGTGCCAGCAATCAGGGGACAAATGAAAAACTGTTTTTT
CASNQGTNEKLFF
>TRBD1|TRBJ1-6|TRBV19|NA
TGTGCCAGTAGTACGGACAGGGGGAATAATTCACCCCTCCACTTT
CASSTDRGNNSPLHF
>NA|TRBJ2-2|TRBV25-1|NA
TGTGCCAGTAGATACGACATGAACACCGGGGAGCTGTTTTTT
CASRYDMNTGELFF
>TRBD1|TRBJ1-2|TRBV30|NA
TGTGCCTGGAGTGCCGGGACAGGGGGTGGCTACACCTTC
CAWSAGTGGGYTF
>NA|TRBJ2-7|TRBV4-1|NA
TGCGCCAGCAGCCAAGTTGGCAGCAACACATACGAGCAGTACTTC
CASSQVGSNTYEQYF
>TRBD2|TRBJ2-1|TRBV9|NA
TGTGCCAGCAGCGTGGTAGCGGGAGGGCCCAATGAGCAGTTCTTC
CASSVVAGGPNEQFF
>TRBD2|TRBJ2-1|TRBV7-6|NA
TGTGCCAGCAGCTTAACTAGCGGGGGGGTCTACAATGAGCAGTTCTTC
CASSLTSGGVYNEQFF
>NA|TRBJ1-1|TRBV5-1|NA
TGCGCCAGCACCCGGGCGGCAGGGGTTACGAACACTGAAGCTTTCTTT
CASTRAAGVTNTEAFF
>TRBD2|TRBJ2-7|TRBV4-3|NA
TGCGCCAGCAGTGGACTAGCGGGAGATAAACCCGAGCAGTACTTC
CASSGLAGDKPEQYF
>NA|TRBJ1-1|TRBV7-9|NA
TGTGCCAGCAGCCAGATTTACATAACCAACACTGAAGCTTTCTTT
CASSQIYITNTEAFF
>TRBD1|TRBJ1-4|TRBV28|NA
TGTGCCAGCAGTCCCTGGACAGGGGCAACTAATGAAAAACTGTTTTTT
CASSPWTGATNEKLFF
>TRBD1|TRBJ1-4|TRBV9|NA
TGTGCCAGCAGCACCCGGACAGGGGAAAAACTGTTTTTT
CASSTRTGEKLFF
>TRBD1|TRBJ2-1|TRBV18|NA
TGTGCCAGCTCACCGTTTAGACAGGGTTTTGGTGAAAATGAGCAGTTCTTC
CASSPFRQGFGENEQFF
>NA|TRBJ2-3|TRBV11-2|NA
TGTGCCAGCAGCCGCGACCAGTACCCTACGAGAGATACGCAGTATTTT
CASSRDQYPTRDTQYF
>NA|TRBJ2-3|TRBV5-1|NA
TGCGCCAGCCGGGACCCGACCTTCAATACGCAGTATTTT
CASRDPTFNTQYF
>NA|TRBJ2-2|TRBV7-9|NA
TGTGCCAGCAGCTTGGCCACCGGGGAGCTGTTTTTT
CASSLATGELFF
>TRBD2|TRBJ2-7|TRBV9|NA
TGTGCCAGCAGCGTAGAAGGACTAGCATTCGACGAGCAGTACTTC
CASSVEGLAFDEQYF
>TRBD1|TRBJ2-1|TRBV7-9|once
TGTGCCAGCAGCTCTGCCTCCCTGGGACAGGGGGCATCGGGTGAGCAGTTCTTC
CASSSASLGQGASGEQFF
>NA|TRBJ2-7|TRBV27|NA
TGTGCCAGCAGTTTAAGCGGCAGGGGCTGGTTAGAGCAGTACTTC
CASSLSGRGWLEQYF
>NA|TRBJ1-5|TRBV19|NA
TGTGCCAGTAGTATAGGATTTCAGAGCAATCAGCCCCAGCATTTT
CASSIGFQSNQPQHF
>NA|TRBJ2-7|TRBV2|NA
TGTGCCAGCAGTGAAGGGGCCGGACAAAACGAGCAGTACTTC
CASSEGAGQNEQYF
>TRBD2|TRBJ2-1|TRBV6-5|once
TGTGCCAGCAGTTACTCGATAGCGGGCAATGAGCAGTTCTTC
CASSYSIAGNEQFF
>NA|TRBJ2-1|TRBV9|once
TGTGCCAGCAGCGTAGTTCAGGGGCTAGGCTCCTACAATGAGCAGTTCTTC
CASSVVQGLGSYNEQFF
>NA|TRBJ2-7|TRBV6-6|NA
TGTGCCAGCAGTGATGACTTTCTGGACGAGCAGTACTTC
CASSDDFLDEQYF